A selection of T cell receptor beta chains follows, all from one sample in a study of cytomegalovirus exposure and HLA in healthy donors. Profiling relied on immunoSEQ multiplex PCR, and the TCRdb table lists in-frame clones only, not all of them. The table records some 85,000 clones, about 88% of them present only once. The material sequenced was PBMCs. The receptor set was obtained from a man younger than 35 in good health and CMV-seronegative. Both conserved end residues are part of each CDR3. D genes are given only for firm matches. Not every row has a clone size; where given, it reads once, few, many or a size class.

NA	NA	TRBJ2-7	TRBV15	CATSRRGGYEQYF	TGTGCCACCAGCAGAAGGGGAGGATACGAGCAGTACTTC
once	NA	TRBJ2-5	TRBV6-6	CASSYQTEETQYF	TGTGCCAGCAGTTACCAAACAGAAGAGACCCAGTACTTC
NA	TRBD2	TRBJ2-7	TRBV30	CAWSVLAGGGPSYEQYF	TGTGCCTGGAGTGTACTAGCGGGAGGAGGTCCCTCCTACGAGCAGTACTTC
NA	TRBD2	TRBJ2-3	TRBV27	CASSPQVGLAEITDTQYF	TGTGCCAGCAGCCCCCAGGTCGGACTAGCGGAAATCACAGATACGCAGTATTTT
NA	TRBD2	TRBJ2-7	TRBV7-9	CASSRTSFYEQYF	TGTGCCAGCAGCCGGACTAGTTTCTACGAGCAGTACTTC
NA	NA	TRBJ2-3	TRBV9	CASSVNSLDTQYF	TGTGCCAGCAGCGTAAACTCCCTAGATACGCAGTATTTT
NA	TRBD1	TRBJ2-2	TRBV6-5	CASSYGGQGASGELFF	TGTGCCAGCAGTTACGGGGGGCAGGGGGCATCTGGGGAGCTGTTTTTT
NA	NA	TRBJ2-3	TRBV6-6	CASRGHGSGTDTQYF	TGTGCCAGTAGAGGGCACGGATCCGGCACAGATACGCAGTATTTT
NA	NA	TRBJ2-7	TRBV13	CASSLRGYEQYF	TGTGCCAGCAGCTTAAGAGGGTACGAGCAGTACTTC
NA	NA	TRBJ1-1	TRBV7-9	CASSSLTGVSTEAFF	TGTGCCAGCAGCTCCTTGACAGGAGTGAGCACTGAAGCTTTCTTT
NA	TRBD2	TRBJ2-4	TRBV9	CASSYGTSGRIQYF	TGTGCCAGCAGCTACGGGACTAGCGGGAGGATTCAGTACTTC
NA	NA	TRBJ2-1	TRBV2	CATSGTVYNEQFF	TGTGCCACCAGCGGGACAGTCTACAATGAGCAGTTCTTC
NA	NA	TRBJ1-1	TRBV5-1	CASSPENTEAFF	TGCGCCAGCAGCCCAGAGAACACTGAAGCTTTCTTT
NA	TRBD2	TRBJ2-7	TRBV27	CASSRTSGRYEQYF	TGTGCCAGCAGTCGGACTAGCGGGCGCTACGAGCAGTACTTC
NA	TRBD1	TRBJ2-7	TRBV14	CASSWDRAYEQYF	TGTGCCAGCAGCTGGGACAGGGCCTACGAGCAGTACTTC
NA	NA	TRBJ1-1	TRBV9	CASSVGAGANTEAFF	TGTGCCAGCAGCGTAGGTGCAGGGGCGAACACTGAAGCTTTCTTT
NA	NA	TRBJ1-1	TRBV28	CASRPFGALKAFF	TGTGCCAGCAGGCCATTTGGGGCACTAAAAGCTTTCTTT
few	NA	TRBJ2-1	TRBV7-7	CASSFSSSYNEQFF	TGTGCTAGCAGCTTTTCCAGCTCCTACAATGAGCAGTTCTTC
NA	TRBD1	TRBJ2-5	TRBV5-4	CASSGGQGLRETQYF	TGTGCCAGCAGCGGGGGACAGGGGCTCAGAGAGACCCAGTACTTC
NA	NA	TRBJ2-6	TRBV30	CASLVTSSGANVLTF	TGTGCCTCCCTGGTAACCAGCTCTGGGGCCAACGTCCTGACTTTC
NA	NA	TRBJ2-7	TRBV14	CASSQGPSRVYEQYF	TGTGCCAGCAGCCAAGGTCCAAGCAGGGTCTACGAGCAGTACTTC
NA	TRBD1	TRBJ2-5	TRBV5-1	CASSLGQGGETQYF	TGCGCCAGCAGCTTAGGACAGGGGGGAGAGACCCAGTACTTC
NA	NA	TRBJ2-7	TRBV30	CAWKRGPYEQYF	TGTGCCTGGAAAAGGGGCCCCTACGAGCAGTACTTC
NA	TRBD1	TRBJ1-1	TRBV7-2	CASSLRDRVPFF	TGTGCCAGCAGCCTCCGGGACAGGGTACCTTTCTTT
NA	TRBD2	TRBJ2-2	TRBV30	CACRRLAFTGELFF	TGTGCCTGCCGCAGACTAGCTTTCACCGGGGAGCTGTTTTTT
few	TRBD1	TRBJ1-5	TRBV29-1	CSARGGTGDNQPQHF	TGCAGCGCCCGTGGGGGGACAGGGGACAATCAGCCCCAGCATTTT
NA	NA	TRBJ1-5	TRBV19	CASSKQEYQPQHF	TGTGCCAGTAGTAAACAGGAGTATCAGCCCCAGCATTTT
few	TRBD2	TRBJ2-1	TRBV2	CASSDWASGSNEQFF	TGTGCCAGCAGTGATTGGGCTAGCGGGAGTAATGAGCAGTTCTTC
NA	TRBD2	TRBJ2-1	TRBV10-2	CASRALGGSWDEQFF	TGCGCCAGCAGGGCTCTGGGGGGGAGTTGGGATGAGCAGTTCTTC
few	NA	TRBJ2-7	TRBV29-1	CSVGWESYEQYF	TGCAGCGTTGGGTGGGAGAGTTACGAGCAGTACTTC
few	TRBD1	TRBJ1-2	TRBV5-5	CASSAVRDRVGYGYTF	TGTGCCAGCAGCGCGGTCCGGGACAGGGTGGGCTATGGCTACACCTTC
NA	NA	TRBJ2-5	TRBV7-8	CASRSVRGETQYF	TGTGCCAGCAGAAGCGTGCGGGGAGAGACCCAGTACTTC
once	TRBD1	TRBJ2-1	TRBV12-5	CASGLGGQGAKNEQFF	TGTGCTAGTGGTTTGGGGGGACAGGGGGCAAAAAATGAGCAGTTCTTC
NA	TRBD1	TRBJ2-7	TRBV30	CAWISPGQPNYEQYF	TGTGCCTGGATTTCCCCGGGACAGCCGAACTACGAGCAGTACTTC
NA	TRBD1	TRBJ2-5	TRBV6-6	CASSQDRVETQYF	TGTGCCAGCAGTCAGGACAGGGTAGAGACCCAGTACTTC
NA	NA	TRBJ2-2	TRBV6-4	CATQKGDNTGELFF	TGTGCCACCCAGAAGGGGGACAACACCGGGGAGCTGTTTTTT
NA	TRBD2	TRBJ2-7	TRBV27	CASSLGLAGDYEQYF	TGTGCCAGCAGTCTCGGACTAGCGGGAGACTACGAGCAGTACTTC
NA	NA	TRBJ2-1	TRBV5-6	CASSLALNEQFF	TGTGCCAGCAGCTTGGCCTTGAATGAGCAGTTCTTC
NA	TRBD1	TRBJ1-2	TRBV10-3	CAISSWDRDHVGGYTF	TGTGCCATCAGCTCCTGGGACAGGGACCATGTAGGGGGCTACACCTTC
NA	NA	TRBJ2-2	TRBV6-1	CASSLRGGHTGELFF	TGTGCCAGCAGTCTTAGGGGGGGGCACACCGGGGAGCTGTTTTTT
NA	NA	TRBJ1-5	TRBV7-9	CASSSPGDWAQHF	TGTGCCAGCAGCTCCCCCGGAGACTGGGCCCAGCATTTT